These 27 T cell receptor beta chains came from one sample sequenced in a study of blood T cell repertoires in COVID-19. Assay used: immunoSEQ multiplex PCR; TCRdb lists only in-frame clones, some missing. The data show 150,000 to 200,000 clones, about 86% seen once. Sample: peripheral blood. Source of these receptors: a woman in her 70s with COVID-19, enrolled during active disease.

The chain joins TRBV7-9 to TRBJ1-6; 9 nucleotides agree with TRBD1. V gave up 5 bases and J gave up 7 bases; unmatched junction bases: 6. This CDR3 has 15 amino acids. From germline, CDR1 is SEHNR and CDR2 FQNEAQ (reference sequence). The CDR3, as DNA: TGTGCCAGCAGCCCCTCGGGACAGGGAAATTCACCCCTCCACTTT. This encodes CASSPSGQGNSPLHF.

The chain uses TRBV5-6 and TRBJ1-1, with D possibly being TRBD1 (5 bases). V lost 3 bases and J 0 bases, leaving 12 bases between the germline ends. CDR3 length equals 15 residues. In germline, CDR1 is SGHDT, CDR2 YYEEEE. CDR3 bases: TGTGCCAGCAGCTCCTTCGGGGGGGTGAACACTGAAGCTTTCTTT. It yields the protein CASSSFGGVNTEAFF. Drawing the rest from reference TRBV5-6 and TRBJ1-1, the complete variable domain is DAGVTQSPTHLIKTRGQQVTLRCSPKSGHDTVSWYQQALGQGPQFIFQYYEEEERQRGNFPDRFSGHQFPNYSSELNVNALLLGDSALYLCASSSFGGVNTEAFFGQGTRLTVV.

The chain has TRBV30 and TRBJ2-3; D is uncertain. The CDR3 contains 12 residues. V lost 0 bases, J lost 4 bases, and 5 bases lay in between. Germline assignment: CDR1 GTSNPN and CDR2 SVGIG (reference sequence). The DNA for the CDR3 is TGTGCCTGGAGTGTACGAGCAGATACGCAGTATTTT. Encoded protein: CAWSVRADTQYF.

On this clone itself: Other DNA sequences in this sample translate to the same CDR3. V and J are TRBV3-1 (or the pseudogene TRBV3-2) and TRBJ2-3; 7 bases are a match to TRBD1. The CDR3 has 14 residues. Looked up from germline, CDR1 is LGHDT and CDR2 is YNNKEL (reference sequence). J lost 3 bases, V lost 1 base, and 1 base had no gene match. Here the CDR3 reads CASSQGQGTDTQYF. The CDR3 DNA reads TGTGCCAGCAGCCAAGGACAGGGAACAGATACGCAGTATTTT.

The rearrangement links TRBV2 to TRBJ2-7; 7 positions agree with TRBD1. V gave up 5 bases and J gave up 2 bases; unmatched junction bases: 6. The CDR3 totals 14 residues. The germline V gene has CDR1 SNHLY and CDR2 FYNNEI. CDR3 loop: CASSTYRGAYEQYF. In nucleotides, the CDR3 is TGTGCCAGCAGTACATACAGGGGAGCCTACGAGCAGTACTTC.

The V gene is TRBV5-4, the J gene TRBJ2-1; 12 bases match TRBD2. CDR1 is SGHNT and CDR2 is YYREEE in the germline V gene (reference sequence). The CDR3 has 18 amino acids. Germline trimming cut 0 bases from V and 3 bases from J; bases unmatched to any gene: 7. In DNA, the CDR3 is TGTGCCAGCAGCTTGGGGTCTAGCGGGGGGGCAAACTACAATGAGCAGTTCTTC. It specifies CASSLGSSGGANYNEQFF.

J is TRBJ2-5 and V is TRBV9; 10 positions agree with TRBD2. Per germline, CDR1 SGDLS and CDR2 YYNGEE. Losses at the gene ends were 0 bases for V and 1 base for J; bases not matched to a gene: 6. This CDR3 has 17 amino acids. CDR3 amino acids: CASSVVASGGFQETQYF. CDR3 sequence (DNA): TGTGCCAGCAGCGTAGTTGCTAGCGGGGGTTTCCAAGAGACCCAGTACTTC.

V usage is TRBV29-1 and J usage is TRBJ2-1; a weak D match, TRBD2 (5 bases). This CDR3 region has 12 residues. Germline assignment: CDR1 SQVTM and CDR2 ANQGSEA. Trimming pared 8 bases from V and 5 bases from J, leaving 13 bases between. CDR3 in DNA: TGCAGCCCCCGAGGGCTCGACAATGAGCAGTTCTTC. This gives the protein CSPRGLDNEQFF.

This clone was seen once. The CDR3 sequence is CASSSTGRGTQYF. The CDR3 nucleotides are TGTGCCAGCAGCTCCACCGGACGGGGTACGCAGTATTTT. The V and J genes are TRBV13 and TRBJ2-3, with D perhaps matching TRBD2 (5 bases). Germline lookup yields CDR1 PRHDT and CDR2 FYEKMQ (reference sequence). This CDR3 has 13 amino acids. The V end was cut by 4 bases, the J end by 8 bases, with 13 bases between.

The chain is built from TRBV7-6 and TRBJ1-3; D not certain. CDR1 and CDR2 from the germline V gene are SGHVS and FNYEAQ. The CDR3 is made up of 15 amino acids. The ends were cut back, 0 bases at V and 4 bases at J, with 10 bases in the middle. The CDR3: CASSLAWLFGNTIYF. In DNA form, the CDR3 reads TGTGCCAGCAGCTTAGCGTGGCTTTTCGGAAACACCATATATTTT.

The CDR3 DNA follows: TGCGCCAGCAGTCAGGGGGCGTATGAGCAGTTCTTC. Translation gives CASSQGAYEQFF. V usage is TRBV5-1 and J usage is TRBJ2-1; 8 positions match TRBD1. CDR3 size: 12 residues. CDR1 and CDR2 from the germline V gene are SGHRS and YFSETQ. The V and J ends lost 5 bases and 8 bases, in that order; junction bases with no gene match: 3.

This chain links TRBV2 with TRBJ2-7; possibly TRBD2 for D (5 bases). CDR3 size: 14 residues. The germline V and J ends were trimmed by 4 bases and 3 bases, with 13 bases remaining between them. Germline V gene lookup returns CDR1 SNHLY and CDR2 FYNNEI. As DNA, the CDR3 is TGTGCCAGCAGTGTTTTTGCCCGGGACTACGAGCAGTACTTC. This gives the protein CASSVFARDYEQYF.

Written as DNA, the CDR3 is TGTGCCAGCAGCCCCGGGACAGGGATTAATCAGCCCCAGCATTTT. This encodes CASSPGTGINQPQHF. This rearrangement joins TRBV6-5 to TRBJ1-5, with TRBD1 matching over 9 bases. Germline V gives CDR1 MNHEY, CDR2 SVGAGI. With V trimmed by 6 bases and J by 4 bases, 7 bases remained unmatched. The CDR3 has 15 residues.

CDR3 in amino acids: CASSFRGYNEQFF. The CDR3, as DNA: TGTGCCAGCAGCTTCCGGGGATACAATGAGCAGTTCTTC. The rearrangement uses TRBV13 and TRBJ2-1; D possibly corresponds to TRBD2 (5 bases). This CDR3 has 13 amino acids. Trimming removed 3 bases from V and 4 bases from J, with 7 bases in between. CDR1 is PRHDT and CDR2 is FYEKMQ in the germline V gene (reference sequence).

This clone has more than one count but fewer than ten. The gene calls are TRBV10-3 and TRBJ1-2, with TRBD1 matching over 10 bases. V trimming: 5 bases; J trimming: 8 bases; junction bases outside the gene matches: 8. The CDR3 has 14 amino acids. Germline-derived CDR1 and CDR2 are ENHRY and SYGVKD. CDR3 sequence reads: CAISRQGAGQGYTF. CDR3 bases: TGTGCCATCAGTCGACAGGGGGCAGGTCAGGGCTACACCTTC.

The chain carries TRBV18 and TRBJ1-1; D is unclear. Germline CDR1 is KGHSH and CDR2 is LQKENI. The CDR3 loop spans 17 amino acids. V lost 2 bases to trimming and J lost 0 bases, with 16 bases between them. The CDR3 is CASSPSFGESMNTEAFF. As DNA, the CDR3 is TGTGCCAGCTCACCAAGCTTCGGGGAGTCCATGAACACTGAAGCTTTCTTT.

The chain uses TRBV7-2 and TRBJ2-7, with D perhaps matching TRBD1 (7 bases). CDR1 and CDR2 (germline): SGHTA, FQGNSA. This CDR3 spans 14 amino acids. The germline V and J ends were trimmed by 4 bases and 3 bases, with 13 bases remaining between them. For the CDR3, the DNA is TGTGCCAGCAGCTCACAGGGGACTTACTACGAGCAGTACTTC. Its translation is CASSSQGTYYEQYF.

CDR3 protein: CASTLVGGGYEQYF. Written as DNA, the CDR3 is TGCGCCAGCACCTTAGTGGGAGGGGGCTACGAGCAGTACTTC. The rearrangement joins TRBV5-1 to TRBJ2-7; D might be TRBD2 (7 bases). The CDR3 covers 14 residues. Trimming shortened V by 6 bases and J by 3 bases, and 16 bases separated the two germline ends. Germline V gene sequence: CDR1 SGHRS, CDR2 YFSETQ.

This sequence joins TRBV28 and TRBJ1-1, with D maybe TRBD1 (6 bases). The CDR3 has 19 residues. Looked up from germline, CDR1 is MDHEN and CDR2 is SYDVKM. Trimming removed 5 bases from V and 2 bases from J, with 27 bases in between. This chain's CDR3 is CASSPPLAGQKDSNTEAFF. The CDR3 DNA sequence: TGTGCCAGCAGTCCGCCTCTTGCAGGACAGAAAGACTCTAACACTGAAGCTTTCTTT.

The V call is TRBV6-6, the J call TRBJ2-2, with D tentatively TRBD2 (6 bases). The CDR3 is 12 residues long. Germline CDR1 MNHNY, CDR2 SVGAGI (reference sequence). The germline V and J ends were trimmed by 5 bases and 8 bases, with 9 bases remaining between them. The CDR3 spells CASSAGGGELFF. In DNA, the CDR3 is TGTGCCAGCAGTGCCGGAGGGGGGGAGCTGTTTTTT.

The V and J genes are TRBV7-8 and TRBJ1-2, with D possibly being TRBD1 (5 bases). Per the germline V gene, CDR1 is SGHVS and CDR2 is FQNEAQ. The CDR3 loop spans 13 amino acids. The V end was cut by 5 bases, the J end by 8 bases, with 15 bases between. CDR3 DNA sequence: TGTGCCAGCAGCGCCACAGGAGGGACCGGCTACACCTTC. Translating gives CASSATGGTGYTF.

This chain uses TRBV7-9 with TRBJ2-4, with D perhaps TRBD2 (6 bases). The length of the CDR3 is 12 residues. Per the germline V gene, CDR1 is SEHNR and CDR2 is FQNEAQ (reference sequence). V was trimmed by 5 bases and J by 9 bases, leaving 11 bases between them. The CDR3 DNA reads as TGTGCCAGCAGCGGACTACGCCGCATTCAGTACTTC. It yields the protein CASSGLRRIQYF.

The CDR3 coding sequence is TGTGCCAGCAGCAAGGTAGAGCGGGGGGCCGGGGATACGCAGTATTTT. It is translated as CASSKVERGAGDTQYF. The V call is TRBV7-8, the J call TRBJ2-3; 9 positions agree with TRBD2. The CDR3 length is 16 residues. The J segment lost 6 bases and the V segment lost 5 bases, leaving 12 bases of the junction unmatched. Germline CDR1 is SGHVS and CDR2 is FQNEAQ.

The V and J genes are TRBV10-3 and TRBJ1-2, with unresolved D. Per germline, CDR1 ENHRY and CDR2 SYGVKD. This CDR3 comprises 12 residues. Trimming stripped 2 bases from V and 7 bases from J, with 8 bases between. The CDR3 sequence is CAISETGFGYTF. The CDR3 DNA reads TGTGCCATCAGTGAGACCGGGTTTGGCTACACCTTC.

The gene calls are TRBV19 and TRBJ2-4, with TRBD1 identical over 7 bases. V dropped 6 bases and J dropped 8; count of bases not matched to a gene: 10. The CDR3 sequence is 14 residues long. Germline values: CDR1 LNHDA, CDR2 SQIVND (reference sequence). CDR3 sequence (DNA): TGTGCCAGTAGATACGGACAGGCCGCTGACATTCAGTACTTC. Protein: CASRYGQAADIQYF.

The chain couples TRBV5-6 to TRBJ1-4; D may be TRBD1 (5 bases). The germline V gene has CDR1 SGHDT and CDR2 YYEEEE. The CDR3 loop spans 17 amino acids. The V end lost 4 bases, the J end lost 1 base, and 17 bases lay between the germline ends. CDR3 nucleotide sequence: TGTGCCAGCAGCCGGGGCCGGGGGTCGGTAACTAATGAAAAACTGTTTTTT. Protein: CASSRGRGSVTNEKLFF.

The genes are TRBV5-4 and TRBJ1-4; D is ambiguous. The CDR3 covers 16 residues. Germline values: CDR1 SGHNT, CDR2 YYREEE (reference sequence). Trimming stripped 0 bases from V and 3 bases from J, with 12 bases between. The CDR3 region is CASSLASGEANEKLFF. The CDR3 nucleotides are TGTGCCAGCAGCTTGGCATCCGGGGAGGCTAATGAAAAACTGTTTTTT.